Shown below are 28 T cell receptor beta chains from a single sample sequenced in a study of blood T cell repertoires in COVID-19. The method was immunoSEQ multiplex PCR; TCRdb's version includes in-frame clones alone and lacks a portion of them. The sample yields about 230,000 clones, around nine tenths seen once. Source material: PBMCs or T cells enriched from blood (not recorded which). The receptors shown here come from a woman aged 25 to 39 with acute COVID-19.

The chain recombines TRBV7-3 with TRBJ1-3; possible D gene TRBD1, 6 bases. V lost 5 bases to trimming and J lost 8 bases, with 13 bases between them. Germline assignment: CDR1 SGHTA and CDR2 FQGTGA. This CDR3 is built from 13 residues. The CDR3 nucleotides read TGTGCCAGCAGCAGGGGGGGATCTGACACCATATATTTT. Translation gives CASSRGGSDTIYF.

The CDR3 sequence: CASSEALGDMNTEAFF. As DNA, the CDR3 is TGCGCCAGCAGTGAGGCCCTTGGGGACATGAACACTGAAGCTTTCTTT. J is TRBJ1-1 and V is TRBV10-1; weak D call: TRBD1 (6 bases). CDR1 is WNHNN and CDR2 is SYGVQD in the germline V gene (reference sequence). Deletions cut 2 bases from V and 0 bases from J, with 13 bases between. The length of the CDR3 is 16 residues.

The table lists this clone with a count of one. The chain links TRBV4-2 to TRBJ2-7; D may be TRBD1 (6 bases). Trimming removed 2 bases at V and 2 bases at J, with 13 bases between. This CDR3 comprises 15 residues. From germline, CDR1 is LGHNA and CDR2 YNFKEQ. CDR3 sequence reads: CASSQSGDGAYEQYF. The CDR3 DNA is TGTGCCAGCAGCCAATCAGGGGATGGAGCCTACGAGCAGTACTTC.

The V and J genes are TRBV24-1 and TRBJ1-2, with D tentatively TRBD1 (6 bases). The CDR3 spans 17 residues. The ends were cut back, 4 bases at V and 3 bases at J, with 20 bases in the middle. Germline values: CDR1 KGHDR, CDR2 SFDVKD. This CDR3 reads CATSERNRVPRDYGYTF. The CDR3 region has the DNA TGTGCCACCAGTGAACGGAACAGGGTTCCGCGGGACTATGGCTACACCTTC.

The chain has TRBV5-1 and TRBJ1-3; 7 bases map to TRBD1. Unmatched junction bases numbered 2, after V lost 1 base and J lost 4 bases. This CDR3 is built from 14 residues. Germline assignment: CDR1 SGHRS and CDR2 YFSETQ. The CDR3 sequence: CASSLPDRGNTIYF. In DNA form, the CDR3 reads TGCGCCAGCAGCTTGCCGGACAGGGGAAACACCATATATTTT.

The J gene is TRBJ1-1, the V gene TRBV4-1; 8 nucleotides match TRBD1. Unmatched junction bases numbered 5, after V lost 3 bases and J lost 5 bases. Germline lookup yields CDR1 MGHRA and CDR2 YSYEKL. The CDR3 runs to 14 residues. The CDR3 DNA follows: TGCGCCAGCAGCCACGGCAGGGGGCGAACTGAAGCTTTCTTT. Residues: CASSHGRGRTEAFF.

The chain is built from TRBV3-1 (or the pseudogene TRBV3-2) and TRBJ2-3, with D maybe TRBD2 (6 bases). This CDR3 is built from 15 residues. CDR1 is LGHDT and CDR2 is YNNKEL in the germline V gene (reference sequence). V lost 2 bases, J lost 3 bases, and 12 bases lay in between. This CDR3 is CASSQTGSPTDTQYF. CDR3 coding DNA: TGTGCCAGCAGCCAAACCGGGAGCCCGACAGATACGCAGTATTTT.

The chain recombines TRBV5-4 with TRBJ2-7; possibly TRBD2 for D (5 bases). V lost 2 bases, J lost 1 base, and 13 bases lay in between. CDR1 is SGHNT and CDR2 is YYREEE in the germline V gene (reference sequence). The CDR3 has 15 residues. DNA for the CDR3: TGTGCCAGCAGCTTTGGCGGGCTACAATCCTACGAGCAGTACTTC. This gives the protein CASSFGGLQSYEQYF.

The J gene is TRBJ2-7, the V gene TRBV29-1; TRBD1 agrees at 9 bases. The V and J ends lost 2 bases and 7 bases, in that order; junction bases with no gene match: 6. The CDR3 has 13 residues. The germline CDR1 and CDR2 sequences are SQVTM and ANQGSEA. This chain's CDR3 is CSVEKGQGWEQYF. The CDR3 coding sequence is TGCAGCGTTGAAAAGGGACAGGGCTGGGAGCAGTACTTC.

The rearrangement links TRBV2 to TRBJ2-3; 7 bases align to TRBD2. The CDR3 contains 14 residues. Germline V gives CDR1 SNHLY, CDR2 FYNNEI. V gave up 4 bases and J gave up 3 bases; unmatched junction bases: 4. The CDR3 loop reads CASSGVGGTDTQYF. In DNA, the CDR3 is TGTGCCAGCAGTGGGGTCGGGGGGACAGATACGCAGTATTTT.

The gene calls are TRBV6-5 and TRBJ1-1; no clear D gene. Trimming took 8 bases from V and 1 from J, leaving 11 bases between them. This CDR3 is built from 13 residues. From germline, CDR1 is MNHEY and CDR2 SVGAGI. CDR3 sequence reads: CASRSGRNTEAFF. The CDR3 DNA follows: TGTGCCAGCCGCTCAGGTCGGAACACTGAAGCTTTCTTT.

The J gene is TRBJ2-2, the V gene TRBV4-3, with a possible D match to TRBD2 (7 bases). Looked up from germline, CDR1 is LGHNA and CDR2 is YSLEER. V was shortened by 4 bases and J by 3 bases, with 15 bases between the two germline ends. The CDR3 runs 16 residues. CDR3 protein: CASSPKAGADTGELFF. CDR3 in DNA: TGCGCCAGCAGCCCCAAGGCGGGGGCCGACACCGGGGAGCTGTTTTTT.

The gene calls are TRBV6-6 and TRBJ1-1, with 9 positions matching TRBD1. This CDR3 has 16 residues. Trimming at V came to 6 bases and at J to 1 base, leaving 9 bases not matched to a gene. The germline V gene encodes CDR1 MNHNY and CDR2 SVGAGI (reference sequence). The CDR3 reads CASSAGQGKTNTEAFF. DNA for the CDR3: TGTGCCAGCAGCGCCGGACAGGGGAAAACGAACACTGAAGCTTTCTTT.

V gene TRBV13 combines with J gene TRBJ2-3; TRBD2 aligns across 8 bases. CDR1 is PRHDT and CDR2 is FYEKMQ in the germline V gene (reference sequence). V shed 5 bases, J shed 0 bases, and the junction held 7 bases outside the gene matches. This CDR3 has 16 residues. The CDR3 coding sequence is TGTGCCAGCAGCCCACCAGCGGGGGCTAGCACAGATACGCAGTATTTT. This codes for CASSPPAGASTDTQYF.

The genes are TRBV5-4 and TRBJ2-7; 8 nucleotides line up with TRBD1. V shed 4 bases, J shed 0 bases, and the junction held 6 bases outside the gene matches. The CDR3 totals 15 residues. Germline assignment: CDR1 SGHNT and CDR2 YYREEE (reference sequence). The CDR3 here is CASSHGQGLSYEQYF. The CDR3 nucleotides are TGTGCCAGCAGCCATGGACAGGGTCTCTCCTACGAGCAGTACTTC.

V is TRBV25-1 and J is TRBJ2-2; no firm D call. CDR3 length: 14 amino acids. The ends were cut back, 3 bases at V and 1 base at J, with 6 bases in the middle. The V gene's germline CDR1 is MGHDK and CDR2 SYGVNS. The CDR3, as DNA: TGTGCCAGCAGTGATAGCCTGAACACCGGGGAGCTGTTTTTT. This translates into CASSDSLNTGELFF.

The V call is TRBV29-1, the J call TRBJ1-1, with D possibly matching TRBD1 (5 bases). V dropped 6 bases and J dropped 4 bases, with 15 bases sitting between them. Germline V lookup: CDR1 SQVTM, CDR2 ANQGSEA. There are 13 residues in the CDR3. CDR3 nucleotides: TGCAGCGTCCAGGGAAGTTGGGGCACTGAAGCTTTCTTT. This translates into CSVQGSWGTEAFF.

The rearrangement joins TRBV7-4 to TRBJ1-5; D not certain. This CDR3 has 16 residues. The germline V and J ends were trimmed by 0 bases and 0 bases, with 9 bases remaining between them. The V gene's germline CDR1 is SGHVT and CDR2 SQSDAQ. The CDR3 loop reads CASSLARRGSNQPQHF. For the CDR3, the DNA is TGTGCCAGCAGCTTAGCGCGAAGAGGTAGCAATCAGCCCCAGCATTTT.

This chain connects TRBV6-5 to TRBJ2-7, with D uncertain. Trimming stripped 7 bases from V and 7 bases from J, with 20 bases between. Germline V lookup: CDR1 MNHEY, CDR2 SVGAGI. The CDR3 is 14 amino acids. CDR3 amino acids: CASIITTLTGEQYF. The CDR3, as DNA: TGTGCCAGCATAATAACGACCCTTACGGGTGAGCAGTACTTC.

The CDR3 is CASSQVAVSTDTQYF. The CDR3 bases are TGCGCCAGCAGCCAAGTCGCGGTGAGCACAGATACGCAGTATTTT. This chain connects TRBV4-3 to TRBJ2-3; D unclear. The CDR3 is made up of 15 amino acids. The ends were cut back, 1 base at V and 0 bases at J, with 8 bases in the middle. Germline CDR1 LGHNA, CDR2 YSLEER.

The chain is built from TRBV7-6 and TRBJ2-3; D may be TRBD2 (6 bases). With 5 bases removed from V and 8 bases from J, the gap between germline ends came to 20 bases. Per germline, CDR1 SGHVS and CDR2 FNYEAQ. The length of the CDR3 is 15 residues. Here the CDR3 DNA reads TGTGCCAGCAGCCCCCTTCGAGCGTTGGGGGGTACGCAGTATTTT. Protein sequence: CASSPLRALGGTQYF.

The J gene is TRBJ2-3, the V gene TRBV5-1, with 11 bases matching TRBD2. The V gene's germline CDR1 is SGHRS and CDR2 YFSETQ. The CDR3 runs to 16 residues. Losses at the gene ends were 5 bases for V and 0 bases for J; bases not matched to a gene: 5. Here the CDR3 DNA reads TGCGCCAGCAGAGGACTAGCGGGTTCTAGCACAGATACGCAGTATTTT. Protein sequence: CASRGLAGSSTDTQYF.

The chain has TRBV14 and TRBJ2-3; TRBD1 agrees at 10 bases. V gave up 0 bases and J gave up 1 base; unmatched junction bases: 13. The CDR3 runs 20 residues. Germline loops: CDR1 SGHDN, CDR2 FVKESK. For the CDR3, the DNA is TGTGCCAGCAGCCAAGACCAAGATCACCCGACAGGGGGCCGCACAGATACGCAGTATTTT. Its translation is CASSQDQDHPTGGRTDTQYF.

This clone was detected only once. The rearrangement links TRBV5-1 to TRBJ2-6; maybe TRBD1 (5 bases). Germline V gene lookup returns CDR1 SGHRS and CDR2 YFSETQ. Trimming pared 6 bases from V and 0 bases from J, leaving 7 bases between. This CDR3 has 14 amino acids. The CDR3 sequence is CASIDSSGANVLTF. The CDR3 coding sequence is TGCGCCAGCATCGACAGCTCTGGGGCCAACGTCCTGACTTTC.

The chain is built from TRBV30 and TRBJ1-2; no clear D. The V gene's germline CDR1 is GTSNPN and CDR2 SVGIG (reference sequence). CDR3 length: 15 amino acids. V was trimmed by 1 base and J by 5 bases, leaving 17 bases between them. CDR3 region: CAWSAFGQSIYGYTF. DNA of the CDR3: TGTGCCTGGAGTGCGTTTGGGCAGAGCATATATGGCTACACCTTC.

This clone is a singleton in its sample. The rearrangement uses TRBV5-4 and TRBJ2-7; 12 nucleotides match TRBD2. This CDR3 comprises 16 residues. With 4 bases clipped from V and 2 bases from J, the junction kept 7 bases outside the gene matches. CDR1 is SGHNT and CDR2 is YYREEE in the germline V gene (reference sequence). Here the CDR3 DNA reads TGTGCCAGCAGCACGCGGACTAGCGGGGTGGCCTACGAGCAGTACTTC. Translating it yields CASSTRTSGVAYEQYF.

The chain carries TRBV19 and TRBJ2-6; D is perhaps TRBD2 (5 bases). V lost 9 bases to trimming and J lost 2 bases, with 17 bases between them. There are 16 residues in the CDR3. Germline CDR1 is LNHDA and CDR2 is SQIVND (reference sequence). The CDR3 DNA reads TGTGCCAGCCACCCCGTAGGGAGTCCTGGGGCCAACGTCCTGACTTTC. This encodes CASHPVGSPGANVLTF.

The rearrangement links TRBV5-4 to TRBJ1-1, with D possibly matching TRBD1 (5 bases). Per germline, CDR1 SGHNT and CDR2 YYREEE (reference sequence). The ends were cut back, 1 base at V and 10 bases at J, with 11 bases in the middle. The CDR3 extends over 12 amino acids. The CDR3 nucleotides read TGTGCCAGCAGCTTGACAGGTTCGGGAGCTTTCTTT. Translated: CASSLTGSGAFF.